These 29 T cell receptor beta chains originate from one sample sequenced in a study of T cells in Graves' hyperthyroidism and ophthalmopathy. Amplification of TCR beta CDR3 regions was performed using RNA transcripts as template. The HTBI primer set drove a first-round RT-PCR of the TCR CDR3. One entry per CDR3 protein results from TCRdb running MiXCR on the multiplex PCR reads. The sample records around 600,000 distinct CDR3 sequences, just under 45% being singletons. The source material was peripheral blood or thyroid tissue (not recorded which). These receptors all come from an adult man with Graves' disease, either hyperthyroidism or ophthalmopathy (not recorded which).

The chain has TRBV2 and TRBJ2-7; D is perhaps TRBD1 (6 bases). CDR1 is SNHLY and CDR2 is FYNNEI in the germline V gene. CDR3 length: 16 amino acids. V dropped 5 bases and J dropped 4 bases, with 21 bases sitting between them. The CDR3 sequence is CASSYSADGGAYEQYF. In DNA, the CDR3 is TGTGCCAGCAGTTACTCGGCGGATGGGGGCGCGTACGAGCAGTACTTC.

As DNA, the CDR3 is TGTGCCAGCAGGATTGGGCGAGCTTCTGAAGCTTTCTTT. This translates into CASRIGRASEAFF. V and J are TRBV6-6 and TRBJ1-1; D not resolved. CDR3 length: 13 residues. V was trimmed by 6 bases and J by 6 bases, leaving 14 bases between them. CDR1 and CDR2 (germline): MNHNY, SVGAGI (reference sequence).

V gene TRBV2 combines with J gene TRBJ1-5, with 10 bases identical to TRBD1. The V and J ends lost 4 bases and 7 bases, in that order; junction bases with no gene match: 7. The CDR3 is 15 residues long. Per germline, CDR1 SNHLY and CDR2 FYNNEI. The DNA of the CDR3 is TGTGCCAGCAGTGTAGCGGGACAGGGGTACCAGCCCCAGCATTTT. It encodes CASSVAGQGYQPQHF.

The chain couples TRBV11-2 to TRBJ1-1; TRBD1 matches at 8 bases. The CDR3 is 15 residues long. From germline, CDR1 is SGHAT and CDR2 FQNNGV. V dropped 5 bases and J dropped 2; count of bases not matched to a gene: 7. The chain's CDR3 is CASSLTTGDNTEAFF. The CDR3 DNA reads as TGTGCCAGCAGCCTAACGACAGGGGATAACACTGAAGCTTTCTTT.

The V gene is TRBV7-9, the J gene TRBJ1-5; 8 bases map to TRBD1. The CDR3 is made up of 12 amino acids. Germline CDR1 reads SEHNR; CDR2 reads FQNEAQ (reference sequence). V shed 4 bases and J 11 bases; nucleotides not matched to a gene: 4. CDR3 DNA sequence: TGTGCCAGCAGCTCGACAGGGGAGACCCAGCATTTT. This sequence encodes CASSSTGETQHF.

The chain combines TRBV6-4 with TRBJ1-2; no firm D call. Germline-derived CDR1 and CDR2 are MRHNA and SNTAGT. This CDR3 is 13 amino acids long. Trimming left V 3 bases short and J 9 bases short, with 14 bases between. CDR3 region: CASSDRGLSRYTF. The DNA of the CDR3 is TGTGCCAGCAGTGATCGCGGGCTCAGCCGCTACACCTTC.

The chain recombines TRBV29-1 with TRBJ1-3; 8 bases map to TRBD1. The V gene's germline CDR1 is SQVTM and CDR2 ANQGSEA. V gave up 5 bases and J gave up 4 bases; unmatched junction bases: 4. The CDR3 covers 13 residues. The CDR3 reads CSVQGADGNTIYF. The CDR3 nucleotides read TGCAGCGTTCAGGGGGCGGACGGAAACACCATATATTTT.

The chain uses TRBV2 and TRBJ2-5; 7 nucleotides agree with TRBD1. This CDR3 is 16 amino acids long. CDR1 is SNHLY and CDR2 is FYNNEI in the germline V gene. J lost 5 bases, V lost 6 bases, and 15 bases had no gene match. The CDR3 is CASSQDTDREGETQYF. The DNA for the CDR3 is TGTGCCAGCAGCCAAGATACCGACAGGGAAGGGGAGACCCAGTACTTC.

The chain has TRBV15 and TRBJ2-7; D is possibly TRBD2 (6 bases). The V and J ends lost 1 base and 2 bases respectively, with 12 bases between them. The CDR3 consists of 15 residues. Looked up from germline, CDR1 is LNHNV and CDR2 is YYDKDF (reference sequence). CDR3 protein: CATSRAQAGTYEQYF. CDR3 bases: TGTGCCACCAGCAGAGCTCAGGCGGGAACCTACGAGCAGTACTTC.

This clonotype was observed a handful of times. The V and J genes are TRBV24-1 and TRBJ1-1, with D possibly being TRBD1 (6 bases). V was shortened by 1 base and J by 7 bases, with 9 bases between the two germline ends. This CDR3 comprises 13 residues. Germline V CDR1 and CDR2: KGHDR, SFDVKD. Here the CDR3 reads CATSDFRGGEAFF. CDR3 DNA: TGTGCCACCAGTGATTTTAGGGGGGGTGAAGCTTTCTTT.

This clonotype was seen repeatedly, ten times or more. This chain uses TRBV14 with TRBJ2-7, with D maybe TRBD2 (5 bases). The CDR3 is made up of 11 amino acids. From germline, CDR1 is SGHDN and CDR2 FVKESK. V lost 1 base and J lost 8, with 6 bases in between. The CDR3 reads CASSQGEKQYF. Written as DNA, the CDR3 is TGTGCCAGCAGCCAAGGGGAGAAGCAGTACTTC.

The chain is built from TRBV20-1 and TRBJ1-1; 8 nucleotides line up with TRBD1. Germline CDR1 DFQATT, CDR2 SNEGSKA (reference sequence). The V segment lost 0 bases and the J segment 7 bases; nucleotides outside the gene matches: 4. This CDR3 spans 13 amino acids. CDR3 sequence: CSARDHRGGEAFF. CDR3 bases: TGCAGTGCTAGAGATCACAGGGGGGGTGAAGCTTTCTTT.

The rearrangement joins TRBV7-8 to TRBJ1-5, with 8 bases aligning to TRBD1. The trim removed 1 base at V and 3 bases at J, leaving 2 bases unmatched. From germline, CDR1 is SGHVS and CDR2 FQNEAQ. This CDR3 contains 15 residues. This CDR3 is CASSLETGANQPQHF. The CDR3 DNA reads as TGTGCCAGCAGCTTAGAGACAGGGGCCAATCAGCCCCAGCATTTT. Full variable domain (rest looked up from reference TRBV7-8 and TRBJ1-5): GAGVSQSPRYKVAKRGQDVALRCDPISGHVSLFWYQQALGQGPEFLTYFQNEAQLDKSGLPSDRFFAERPEGSVSTLKIQRTQQEDSAVYLCASSLETGANQPQHFGDGTRLSIL.

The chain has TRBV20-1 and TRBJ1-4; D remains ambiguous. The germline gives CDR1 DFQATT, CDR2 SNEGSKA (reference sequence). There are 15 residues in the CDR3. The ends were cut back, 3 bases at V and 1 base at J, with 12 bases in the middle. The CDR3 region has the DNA TGCAGTGCTAGGCCACCTTGGGAAACTAATGAAAAACTGTTTTTT. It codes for CSARPPWETNEKLFF.

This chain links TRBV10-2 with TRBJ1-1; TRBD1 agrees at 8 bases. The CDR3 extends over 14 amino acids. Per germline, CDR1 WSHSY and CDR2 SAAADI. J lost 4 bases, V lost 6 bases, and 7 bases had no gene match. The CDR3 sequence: CASSFGRGPTEAFF. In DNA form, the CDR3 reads TGCGCCAGCAGCTTTGGCAGGGGGCCCACTGAAGCTTTCTTT.

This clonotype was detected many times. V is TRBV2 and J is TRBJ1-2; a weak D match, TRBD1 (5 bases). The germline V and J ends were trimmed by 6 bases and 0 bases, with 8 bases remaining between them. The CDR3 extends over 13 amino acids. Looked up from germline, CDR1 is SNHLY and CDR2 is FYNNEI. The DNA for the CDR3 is TGTGCCAGCAGACGGGACCCTAACTATGGCTACACCTTC. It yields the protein CASRRDPNYGYTF.

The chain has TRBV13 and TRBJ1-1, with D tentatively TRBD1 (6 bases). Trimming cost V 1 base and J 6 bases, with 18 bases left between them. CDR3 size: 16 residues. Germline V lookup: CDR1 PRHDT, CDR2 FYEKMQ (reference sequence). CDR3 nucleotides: TGTGCCAGCAGCTTAGTACCAGGGGCGGGATCGGCTGAAGCTTTCTTT. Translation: CASSLVPGAGSAEAFF.

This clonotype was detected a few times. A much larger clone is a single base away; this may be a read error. CDR3 loop: CSVGTGSSPLHF. The CDR3 nucleotides read TGCAGCGTCGGGACAGGGAGTTCACCCCTCCACTTT. This chain uses TRBV29-1 with TRBJ1-6, with 9 positions matching TRBD1. The CDR3 has 12 residues. In germline, CDR1 is SQVTM, CDR2 ANQGSEA. Trimming removed 6 bases from V and 9 bases from J; junction bases left unmatched: 3.

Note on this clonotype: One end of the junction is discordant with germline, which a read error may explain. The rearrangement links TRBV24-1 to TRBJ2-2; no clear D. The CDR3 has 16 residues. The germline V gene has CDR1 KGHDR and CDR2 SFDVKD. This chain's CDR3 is CATSGLSSLNTGELFF. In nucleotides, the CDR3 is TGTGCCACCAGTGGTTTGAGTAGCCTGAACACCGGGGAGCTGTTTTTT.

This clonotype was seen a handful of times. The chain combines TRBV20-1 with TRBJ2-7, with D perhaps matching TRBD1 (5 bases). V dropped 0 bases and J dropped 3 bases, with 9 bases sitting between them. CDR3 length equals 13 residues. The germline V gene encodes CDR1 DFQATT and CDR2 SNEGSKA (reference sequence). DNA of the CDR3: TGCAGTGCTAGAGATGGGGCCCACTACGAGCAGTACTTC. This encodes CSARDGAHYEQYF.

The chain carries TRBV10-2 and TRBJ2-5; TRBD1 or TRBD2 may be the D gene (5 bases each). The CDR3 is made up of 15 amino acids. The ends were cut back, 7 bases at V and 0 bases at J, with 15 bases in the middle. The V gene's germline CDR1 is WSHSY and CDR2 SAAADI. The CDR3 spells CASTGTPSDQETQYF. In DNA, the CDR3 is TGCGCCAGCACTGGGACCCCCAGTGACCAAGAGACCCAGTACTTC.

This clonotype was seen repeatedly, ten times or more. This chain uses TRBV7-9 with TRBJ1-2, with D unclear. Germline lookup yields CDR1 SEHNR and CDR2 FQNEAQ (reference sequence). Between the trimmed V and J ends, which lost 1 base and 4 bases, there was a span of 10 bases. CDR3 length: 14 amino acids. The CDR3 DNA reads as TGTGCCAGCAGCTTAGATGAGGGCGGCTATGGCTACACCTTC. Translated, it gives CASSLDEGGYGYTF. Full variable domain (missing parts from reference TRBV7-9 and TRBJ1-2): DTGVSQNPRHKITKRGQNVTFRCDPISEHNRLYWYRQTLGQGPEFLTYFQNEAQLEKSRLLSDRFSAERPKGSFSTLEIQRTEQGDSAMYLCASSLDEGGYGYTFGSGTRLTVV.

The DNA of the CDR3 is TGTGCCACCAGCAGAGTTGGGATGGCCACCGGGGAGCTGTTTTTT. Protein sequence: CATSRVGMATGELFF. This chain links TRBV15 with TRBJ2-2, with no clear D. This CDR3 spans 15 amino acids. The germline CDR1 and CDR2 sequences are LNHNV and YYDKDF (reference sequence). With 1 base removed from V and 4 bases from J, the gap between germline ends came to 10 bases.

The CDR3 region is CAISRDSTDTQYF. DNA for the CDR3: TGTGCCATCAGCAGGGACAGCACAGATACGCAGTATTTT. The V gene is TRBV10-3, the J gene TRBJ2-3; D possibly matches TRBD1 or TRBD2 (5 bases each). V dropped 6 bases and J dropped 0 bases, with 7 bases sitting between them. This CDR3 is 13 amino acids long. Germline CDR1 is ENHRY and CDR2 is SYGVKD.

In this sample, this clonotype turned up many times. As DNA, the CDR3 is TGTGCCAGCAGCTTCAGGGGAGGCACTGAAGCTTTCTTT. Translation gives CASSFRGGTEAFF. V gene TRBV5-5 combines with J gene TRBJ1-1, with D perhaps TRBD1 (6 bases). The germline V and J ends were trimmed by 2 bases and 4 bases, with 9 bases remaining between them. The CDR3 contains 13 residues. CDR1 SGHKS and CDR2 YYEKEE come from the germline V gene (reference sequence).

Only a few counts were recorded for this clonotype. Written as DNA, the CDR3 is TGTGCCAGCAGCTCACCCCCCCCCACAGGGACGGCCGGACGCGAAGCTTTCTTT. This gives the protein CASSSPPPTGTAGREAFF. The V call is TRBV7-3, the J call TRBJ1-1, with D tentatively TRBD1 (6 bases). Trimming took off 4 bases at V and 8 bases at J, with 29 bases between the two ends. The CDR3 is made up of 18 amino acids. Germline assignment: CDR1 SGHTA and CDR2 FQGTGA.

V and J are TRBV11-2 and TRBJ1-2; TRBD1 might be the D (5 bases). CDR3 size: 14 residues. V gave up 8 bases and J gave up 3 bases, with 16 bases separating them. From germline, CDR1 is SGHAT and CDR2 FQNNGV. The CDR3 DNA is TGTGCCAGCCTTTCCACGGGGGTTCACTATGGCTACACCTTC. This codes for CASLSTGVHYGYTF.

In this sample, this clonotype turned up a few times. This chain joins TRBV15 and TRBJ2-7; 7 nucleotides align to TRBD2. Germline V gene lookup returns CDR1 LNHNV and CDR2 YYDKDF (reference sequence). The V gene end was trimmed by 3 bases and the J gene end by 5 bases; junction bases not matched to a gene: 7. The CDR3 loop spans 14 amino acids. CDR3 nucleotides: TGTGCCACCAGCAGCCTGGGGGGGATCGACGAGCAGTACTTC. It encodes CATSSLGGIDEQYF.

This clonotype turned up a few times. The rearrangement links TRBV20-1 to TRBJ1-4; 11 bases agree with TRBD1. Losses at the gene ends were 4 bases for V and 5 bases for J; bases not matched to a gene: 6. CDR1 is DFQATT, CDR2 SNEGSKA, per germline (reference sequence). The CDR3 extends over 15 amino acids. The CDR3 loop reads CSAIPWDRGNEKLFF. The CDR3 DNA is TGCAGTGCTATCCCTTGGGACAGGGGGAATGAAAAACTGTTTTTT.